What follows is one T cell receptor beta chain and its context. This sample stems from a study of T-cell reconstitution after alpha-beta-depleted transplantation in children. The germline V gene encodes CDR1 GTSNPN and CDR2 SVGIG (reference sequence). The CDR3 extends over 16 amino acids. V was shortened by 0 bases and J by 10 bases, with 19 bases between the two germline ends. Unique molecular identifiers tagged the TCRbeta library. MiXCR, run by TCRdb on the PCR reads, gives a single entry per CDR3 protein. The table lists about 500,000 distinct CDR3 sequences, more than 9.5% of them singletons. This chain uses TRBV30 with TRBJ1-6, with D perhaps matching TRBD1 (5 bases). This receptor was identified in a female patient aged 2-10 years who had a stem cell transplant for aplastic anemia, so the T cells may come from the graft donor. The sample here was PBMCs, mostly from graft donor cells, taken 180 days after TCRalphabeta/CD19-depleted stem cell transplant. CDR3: CAWSVARVSIASPLHF. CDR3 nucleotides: TGTGCCTGGAGTGTAGCCAGGGTTTCGATTGCGTCACCCCTCCACTTT.